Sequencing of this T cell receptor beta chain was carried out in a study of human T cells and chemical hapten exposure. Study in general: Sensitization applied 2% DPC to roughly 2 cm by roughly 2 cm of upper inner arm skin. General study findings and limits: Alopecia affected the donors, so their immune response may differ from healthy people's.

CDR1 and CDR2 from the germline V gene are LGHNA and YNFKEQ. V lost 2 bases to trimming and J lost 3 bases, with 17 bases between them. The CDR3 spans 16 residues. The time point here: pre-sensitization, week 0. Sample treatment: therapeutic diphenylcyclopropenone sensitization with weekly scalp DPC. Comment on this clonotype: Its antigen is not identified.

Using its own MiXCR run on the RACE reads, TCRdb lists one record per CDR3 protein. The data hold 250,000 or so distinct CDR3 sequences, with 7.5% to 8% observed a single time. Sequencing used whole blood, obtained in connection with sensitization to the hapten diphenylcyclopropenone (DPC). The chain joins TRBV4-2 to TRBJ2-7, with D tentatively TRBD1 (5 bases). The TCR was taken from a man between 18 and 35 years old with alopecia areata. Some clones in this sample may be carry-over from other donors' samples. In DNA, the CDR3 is TGTGCCAGCAGCCAAAGGGGCCAGGGATCCGTCTACGAGCAGTACTTC. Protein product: CASSQRGQGSVYEQYF.